This TCR beta chain was captured by sequencing in a study of T cells in Graves' hyperthyroidism and ophthalmopathy. Study-wide context: Peripheral blood was obtained at initial diagnosis, preceding any treatment. Study-level results: Most expanded thyroid clonotypes above 0.001 also appeared in blood.

This clonotype appeared many times. No antigen is known for it. Regions amplified from RNA transcripts were the TCR beta CDR3 regions. HTBI primers were employed in a first-round RT-PCR of the TCR CDR3. TCRdb re-called the multiplex PCR reads through MiXCR, storing one row per CDR3 protein. The sample comprises about 480,000 distinct CDR3 sequences, approximately 22% of which are singletons, and about half rests with the top ten. The CDR3 sequence is 14 residues long. V lost 6 bases and J 3 bases, leaving 12 bases between the germline ends. Germline V gene lookup returns CDR1 MDHEN and CDR2 SYDVKM. The sequencing input was blood. The TCR comes from a woman aged 70-85 years with Graves' ophthalmopathy. The chain links TRBV28 to TRBJ1-5, with D possibly being TRBD1 (6 bases). The CDR3 nucleotides read TGTGCCAGCAGCCAGGGACACTCCAATCAGCCCCAGCATTTT. Residues: CASSQGHSNQPQHF.